This T cell receptor (beta chain) comes out of a study of shared clonotypes between healthy human individuals. With regard to this clone: Antigen: not known.

Naive CD8 cells comprised CD45RO-negative, CCR7-positively selected cells, excluding terminally differentiated effector memory CD45RA+ cells. Adult Caucasians living in Nashville, Tennessee made up all of the donors. Findings of the study overall: What naive subsets generally showed was a larger estimated richness than memory subsets showed. Generation probability values for non-shared clonotypes were lower than those for clonotypes shared by all four donors. Among donors, clonotype sharing was expected to be affected by sequencing depth.

Germline loops: CDR1 MNHEY, CDR2 SVGAGI. The germline V and J ends were trimmed by 6 bases and 0 bases, with 12 bases remaining between them. The CDR3 length is 15 residues. TCRdb's table, derived via immunoSEQ multiplex PCR, lists solely in-frame clones and lacks some. The table has about 580,000 clones, roughly 98% seen once. This chain uses TRBV6-5 with TRBJ2-1; D gene uncertain. The source of this sequence is a man younger than 45 in good health. The sample was naive CD8+ T cells sorted from blood. CDR3 nucleotides: TGTGCCAGCAGCCTTAGGGCTAGCTCCTACAATGAGCAGTTCTTC. As protein: CASSLRASSYNEQFF.